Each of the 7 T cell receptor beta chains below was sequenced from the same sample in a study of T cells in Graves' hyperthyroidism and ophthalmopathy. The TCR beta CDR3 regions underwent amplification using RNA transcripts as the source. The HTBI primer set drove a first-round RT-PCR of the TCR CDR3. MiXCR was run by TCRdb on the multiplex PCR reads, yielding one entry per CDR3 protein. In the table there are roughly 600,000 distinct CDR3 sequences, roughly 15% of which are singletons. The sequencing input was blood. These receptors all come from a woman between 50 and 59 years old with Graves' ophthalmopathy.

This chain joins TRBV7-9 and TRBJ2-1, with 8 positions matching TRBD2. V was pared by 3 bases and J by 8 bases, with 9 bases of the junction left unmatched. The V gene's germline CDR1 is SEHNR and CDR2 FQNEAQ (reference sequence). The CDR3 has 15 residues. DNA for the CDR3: TGTGCCAGCAGCTTCAGACTAGCGACTGGGGATGAGCAGTTCTTC. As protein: CASSFRLATGDEQFF.

Written as DNA, the CDR3 is TGTGCCAGCAGCTTTTTAGCGGGAGTAGAGACCCAGTACTTC. It codes for CASSFLAGVETQYF. This chain connects TRBV7-9 to TRBJ2-5, with 9 positions matching TRBD2. The V gene's germline CDR1 is SEHNR and CDR2 FQNEAQ (reference sequence). There are 14 residues in the CDR3. Trimming cost V 3 bases and J 4 bases; bases outside gene matches: 3.

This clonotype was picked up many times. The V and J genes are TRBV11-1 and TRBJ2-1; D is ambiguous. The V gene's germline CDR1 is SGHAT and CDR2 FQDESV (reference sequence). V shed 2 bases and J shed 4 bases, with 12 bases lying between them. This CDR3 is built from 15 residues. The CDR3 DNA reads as TGTGCCAGCAGCTTATATGACTGGTATTACAATGAGCAGTTCTTC. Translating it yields CASSLYDWYYNEQFF.

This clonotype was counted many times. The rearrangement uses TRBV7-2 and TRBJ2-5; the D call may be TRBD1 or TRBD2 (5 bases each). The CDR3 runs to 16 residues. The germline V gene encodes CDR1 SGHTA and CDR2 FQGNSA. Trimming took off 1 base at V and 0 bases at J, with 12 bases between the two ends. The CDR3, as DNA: TGTGCCAGCAGCTTAGTGGGGACCGCATACCAAGAGACCCAGTACTTC. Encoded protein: CASSLVGTAYQETQYF. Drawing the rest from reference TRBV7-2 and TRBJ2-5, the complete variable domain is GAGVSQSPSNKVTEKGKDVELRCDPISGHTALYWYRQSLGQGLEFLIYFQGNSAPDKSGLPSDRFSAERTGGSVSTLTIQRTQQEDSAVYLCASSLVGTAYQETQYFGPGTRLLVL.

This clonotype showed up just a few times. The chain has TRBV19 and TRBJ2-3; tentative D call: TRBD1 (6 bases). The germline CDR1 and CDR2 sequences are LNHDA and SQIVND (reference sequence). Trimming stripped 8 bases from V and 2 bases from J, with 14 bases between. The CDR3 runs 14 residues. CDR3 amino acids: CASHPDSATDTQYF. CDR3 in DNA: TGTGCCAGTCATCCGGACAGTGCCACAGATACGCAGTATTTT.

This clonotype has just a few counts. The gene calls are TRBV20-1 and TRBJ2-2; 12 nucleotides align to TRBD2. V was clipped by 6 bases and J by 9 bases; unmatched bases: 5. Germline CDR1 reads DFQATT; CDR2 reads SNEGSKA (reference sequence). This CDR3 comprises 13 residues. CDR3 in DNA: TGCAGTGCCAGACTAGCGGGAGTAAGGGAGCTGTTTTTT. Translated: CSARLAGVRELFF.

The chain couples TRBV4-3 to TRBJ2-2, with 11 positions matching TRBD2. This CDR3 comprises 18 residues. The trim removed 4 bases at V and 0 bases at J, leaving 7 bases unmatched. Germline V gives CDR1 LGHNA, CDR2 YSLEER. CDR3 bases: TGCGCCAGCAGCCCGACCCCGGGACTAGCGGCGAACACCGGGGAGCTGTTTTTT. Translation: CASSPTPGLAANTGELFF.